A selection of T cell receptor beta chains follows, all from one sample in a study of cytomegalovirus exposure and HLA in healthy donors. Clones were sequenced by immunoSEQ multiplex PCR, and TCRdb holds only the in-frame ones, with some missing. Here the sample spans tens of thousands of clones, approximately 76% being singletons. Specimen: PBMCs. The receptors were gathered from a man aged 50 to 59 in good health and CMV-seronegative. CDR3s include the opening cysteine and the closing phenylalanine or tryptophan. The D gene is left open where the match is weak. Some rows have no size entry. The others give once, few or many, or a class for an expanded clone.

clone size	V gene	D gene	J gene	CDR3 protein	CDR3 DNA
few	TRBV27	TRBD2	TRBJ2-7	CASSLSSSGGTPYEQYF	TGTGCCAGCAGTTTATCATCTAGCGGGGGGACCCCCTACGAGCAGTACTTC
.	TRBV5-4	.	TRBJ1-1	CASSLIQGRDTEAFF	TGTGCCAGCAGCTTGATTCAGGGGCGGGACACTGAAGCTTTCTTT
.	TRBV27	.	TRBJ1-3	CASRRTGLSGNTIYF	TGTGCCAGCAGACGAACGGGACTATCTGGAAACACCATATATTTT
.	TRBV5-1	.	TRBJ2-2	CASRPQGQVSTGELFF	TGCGCCAGCAGACCTCAGGGCCAAGTAAGCACCGGGGAGCTGTTTTTT
.	TRBV7-9	.	TRBJ1-1	CASSLSTEAFF	TGTGCCAGCAGCTTATCTACTGAAGCTTTCTTT
.	TRBV29-1	.	TRBJ2-4	CSVEWQGNIQYF	TGCAGCGTTGAGTGGCAGGGGAACATTCAGTACTTC
.	TRBV28	.	TRBJ2-2	CASSAPGAHTGELFF	TGTGCCAGCTCAGCCCCAGGGGCGCACACCGGGGAGCTGTTTTTT
.	TRBV7-6	.	TRBJ2-7	CASSLPTSYEQYF	TGTGCCAGCAGCCTGCCTACCTCATACGAGCAGTACTTC
.	TRBV18	TRBD2	TRBJ2-3	CASSPRLTSGSTDTQYF	TGTGCCAGCTCACCACGCCTCACTAGCGGATCCACAGATACGCAGTATTTT
.	TRBV30	.	TRBJ1-1	CALAPKNEAFF	TGTGCTTTGGCCCCCAAAAATGAAGCTTTCTTT
.	TRBV5-4	TRBD1	TRBJ1-4	CASSLDRGRGEKLFF	TGTGCCAGCAGCTTGGACAGGGGTCGGGGTGAAAAACTGTTTTTT
.	TRBV6-1	.	TRBJ2-7	CASRGLGGSEQYF	TGTGCCAGCAGAGGTCTAGGAGGGAGCGAGCAGTACTTC
.	TRBV6-1	.	TRBJ1-5	CASSGLGGGQPQHF	TGTGCCAGCTCGGGGTTAGGGGGGGGTCAGCCCCAGCATTTT
.	TRBV6-1	TRBD2	TRBJ2-7	CASRSGLASYEQYF	TGTGCCAGCAGAAGTGGACTAGCTAGCTACGAGCAGTACTTC
.	TRBV27	TRBD1	TRBJ2-7	CASSYDRDRGYEQYF	TGTGCCAGCAGTTATGACCGGGACAGGGGCTACGAGCAGTACTTC
.	TRBV11-2	.	TRBJ1-1	CASSEQVNTEAFF	TGTGCCAGCAGCGAACAGGTTAACACTGAAGCTTTCTTT
.	TRBV10-3	.	TRBJ1-4	CAISDTGWGVDEKLFF	TGTGCCATCAGTGACACAGGGTGGGGCGTAGATGAAAAACTGTTTTTT
once	TRBV5-4	.	TRBJ2-4	CASSGGSQDIQYF	TGTGCCAGCAGCGGGGGGTCTCAGGACATTCAGTACTTC
.	TRBV5-1	.	TRBJ1-6	CASSPSTGQNSPLHF	TGCGCCAGCAGCCCCTCGACTGGACAGAATTCACCCCTCCACTTT
.	TRBV6-5	.	TRBJ1-3	CASTRDSGNTIYF	TGTGCCAGCACCAGGGATTCTGGAAACACCATATATTTT
few	TRBV29-1	TRBD2	TRBJ2-3	CSVEVSGSSGGENRRPRDTQYF	TGCAGCGTTGAAGTATCTGGTTCGAGCGGGGGGGAGAACCGCCGACCGAGGGATACGCAGTATTTT
.	TRBV6-5	.	TRBJ2-3	CASSSLVDTQYF	TGTGCCAGCAGTTCCTTAGTGGATACGCAGTATTTT
.	TRBV5-6	TRBD2	TRBJ2-5	CASSPWGGETQYF	TGTGCCAGCAGTCCCTGGGGGGGTGAGACCCAGTACTTC
.	TRBV10-3	TRBD1	TRBJ1-2	CAISGTGGGFGGYTF	TGTGCCATCAGTGGGACAGGGGGCGGTTTTGGTGGCTACACCTTC
.	TRBV19	.	TRBJ2-7	CASSISLSYEQYF	TGTGCCAGTAGTATCTCCCTCTCCTACGAGCAGTACTTC
.	TRBV19	.	TRBJ1-5	CASRGINAGIQPQHF	TGTGCCAGTAGAGGAATAAATGCGGGAATTCAGCCCCAGCATTTT
few	TRBV18	.	TRBJ1-1	CASSPQGRGTEAFF	TGTGCCAGCTCACCACAAGGCCGGGGGACTGAAGCTTTCTTT
.	TRBV10-3	TRBD2	TRBJ2-7	CAIGTSGGHSYEQYF	TGTGCCATCGGAACTAGCGGGGGTCACTCCTACGAGCAGTACTTC
.	TRBV5-1	.	TRBJ2-1	CASTRLSGYNEQFF	TGCGCCAGCACCCGCTTGTCCGGGTACAATGAGCAGTTCTTC
.	TRBV12-5	.	TRBJ1-5	CASGFLSNQPQHF	TGTGCTAGTGGTTTCTTGAGCAATCAGCCCCAGCATTTT
few	TRBV4-1	.	TRBJ2-7	CASSQDDYYEQYF	TGCGCCAGCAGCCAAGATGACTACTACGAGCAGTACTTC
.	TRBV5-1	TRBD1	TRBJ1-2	CASTLSGTGVSGYTF	TGCGCCAGCACCCTTTCCGGGACAGGGGTTAGCGGCTACACCTTC
.	TRBV4-1	.	TRBJ2-7	CASSQDPSAYEQYF	TGCGCCAGCAGCCAAGATCCTTCGGCCTACGAGCAGTACTTC
.	TRBV10-2	TRBD1	TRBJ1-6	CASSTDRGRVSPLHF	TGCGCCAGCAGTACGGACAGGGGGCGTGTTTCACCCCTCCACTTT